The 4 T cell receptor beta chains below come from one sample, sequenced in a study of shared clonotypes between healthy human individuals. Assay used: immunoSEQ multiplex PCR; TCRdb lists only in-frame clones, some missing. Of some 1.5 million clones listed, about 98% were seen once; the top ten hold less than 0.55%. Sequencing was carried out using naive CD4+ T cells sorted from blood. As to subset: CD45RA+ positively selected. The receptors shown here come from a man aged 25 to 40 in good health.

This clone was observed a single time. The CDR3 DNA sequence: TGTGCCAGCTCACTCCGGACTAGCGACCACAATGAGCAGTTCTTC. Its protein is CASSLRTSDHNEQFF. This chain connects TRBV18 to TRBJ2-1; 9 positions match TRBD2. Looked up from germline, CDR1 is KGHSH and CDR2 is LQKENI. The CDR3 has 15 amino acids. The ends lost 4 bases at V and 5 bases at J; junction bases unmatched: 6.

V gene TRBV7-6 combines with J gene TRBJ2-1; D possibly corresponds to TRBD1 (6 bases). Trimming cost V 4 bases and J 5 bases, with 18 bases left between them. The germline V gene has CDR1 SGHVS and CDR2 FNYEAQ. The CDR3 runs 16 residues. The CDR3 is CASSSPLTRTDNEQFF. The CDR3 coding sequence is TGTGCCAGCAGCTCCCCGCTTACCCGGACAGACAATGAGCAGTTCTTC.

The chain carries TRBV14 and TRBJ2-7; TRBD2 agrees at 7 bases. This CDR3 region has 16 residues. With 5 bases clipped from V and 2 bases from J, the junction kept 12 bases outside the gene matches. The V gene's germline CDR1 is SGHDN and CDR2 FVKESK. The CDR3 here is CASSTYAGRGAYEQYF. Written as DNA, the CDR3 is TGTGCCAGCAGCACCTACGCAGGGAGGGGAGCCTACGAGCAGTACTTC.

This sequence joins TRBV2 and TRBJ2-7, with D possibly matching TRBD1 (6 bases). V lost 4 bases and J 3 bases, leaving 10 bases between the germline ends. The CDR3 runs 13 residues. Germline V CDR1 and CDR2: SNHLY, FYNNEI. The CDR3 coding sequence is TGTGCCAGCAGTGGGGGACAACTCTACGAGCAGTACTTC. It yields the protein CASSGGQLYEQYF.